This is a list of T cell receptor beta chains from one sample in a study of blood T cell repertoires in COVID-19. Clones were read by immunoSEQ multiplex PCR, and TCRdb kept only the in-frame ones, dropping some. The sample lists 120,000 to 150,000 clones; around nine tenths were seen once. Sequences were obtained from peripheral blood. The receptor set was obtained from a human donor in a cohort sampled during active COVID-19. The conserved cysteine and the conserved F or W are not part of the CDR3 here.

TRBV10-2,ASSVGPAVFNEKLF
TRBV9,ASSVAVGATGELF
TRBV4-3,ASSQDYPPQGGFDYGYT
TRBV4-3,ASSQRLYFRTGAYNEQF
TRBV30,AWATGGSYEQY
TRBV2,ASSERLGRTRNEQF
TRBV29-1,SGGADYGYT
TRBV4-2,ASSQGQTGDNSPLH
TRBV18,ASSPLPGQGTSKANYGYT
TRBV5-5,ASSLGGGKYNEQF
TRBV19,ASSRSSGRAYEQY
TRBV5-6,ASRTTGVDTEAF
TRBV7-3,ASSSQPRGLGNTIY
TRBV7-9,ASSLLPGTRNSGYT
TRBV4-2,ASSLPGQGTEAF
TRBV7-9,ASSLLPGGYNEQF
TRBV19,ASSPRVGVGNSPLH
TRBV19,ASSTTGETEAF
TRBV12-5,ASSVGTGQETQY
TRBV4-1,ASSQNPTPWTEAF
TRBV19,ASSPRLAGDADTQY
TRBV3-1/TRBV3-2,ASSQRGGVRGTQY
TRBV11-2,ASSLDYSSEQY
TRBV5-1,ASSTPGREADTGELF
TRBV28,ASSLDAGANTEAF
TRBV11-3,ASSSSLGGQGSTEAF
TRBV19,ASKRLTPNTEAF
TRBV7-6,ASSFASGRAYEQY
TRBV2,ASSERGIPQPQH
TRBV5-6,ASTPPGDRAYTEAF
TRBV4-1,ASSQDPVTNSYEQY
TRBV19,ASSIGTGNEQY
TRBV30,AWRTGGVETQY
TRBV4-3,ASSPSGTGGGYT
TRBV7-9,ASSRSGQGVSNQPQH
TRBV5-1,ASSLTYRGPSYEQY
TRBV7-2,ASRRTSGVQETQY
TRBV6-5,ASSKNSVSTDTQY
TRBV4-2,ASSQAPGGHQPQH
TRBV2,ASVKAGGLNEQF
TRBV5-1,ASRENSGNTIY